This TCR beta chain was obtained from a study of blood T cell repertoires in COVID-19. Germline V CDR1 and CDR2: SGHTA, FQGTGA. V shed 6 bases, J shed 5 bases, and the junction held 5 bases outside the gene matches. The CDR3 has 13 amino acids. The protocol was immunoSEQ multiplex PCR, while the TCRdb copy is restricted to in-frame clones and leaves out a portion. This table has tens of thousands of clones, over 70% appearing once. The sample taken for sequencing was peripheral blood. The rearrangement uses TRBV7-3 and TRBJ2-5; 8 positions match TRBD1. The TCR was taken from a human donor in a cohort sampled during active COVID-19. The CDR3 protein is CASSVQGAETQYF. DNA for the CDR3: TGTGCCAGCAGTGTGCAGGGGGCTGAGACCCAGTACTTC.